The present T cell receptor beta chain was sequenced within a study of T cell changes during pregnancy in multiple sclerosis. TCRdb's table, derived via immunoSEQ multiplex PCR, lists solely in-frame clones and lacks some. The sample records tens of thousands of clones, 75% to 95% being singletons. The J segment lost 1 base and the V segment lost 4 bases, leaving 4 bases of the junction unmatched. The CDR3 spans 14 residues. Germline loops: CDR1 SGHRS, CDR2 YFSETQ. This chain joins TRBV5-1 and TRBJ2-7; TRBD1 aligns across 8 bases. The sequence was obtained from a female donor with multiple sclerosis, enrolled in a pregnancy study. Sequenced here: CD4+ T cells from peripheral blood mononuclear cells, sampled before pregnancy. The CDR3 spells CASSGTGYSYEQYF. The CDR3 DNA follows: TGCGCCAGCAGCGGGACAGGTTATTCCTACGAGCAGTACTTC.